Below are 10 T cell receptor beta chains sequenced from a single sample in a study of T cells in Graves' hyperthyroidism and ophthalmopathy (dated by TCRdb to between 2018 and 2020). Library preparation used multiplex PCR. Reads for this sample came from an Illumina HiSeq 2000. The TCR beta CDR3 regions were amplified from the RNA transcripts. The TCR CDR3 was subjected to a first round of RT-PCR using the HTBI primer set and the Qiagen OneStep RT-PCR kit. TCRdb ran its own pipeline on the public reads, namely fastp trimming at Q25 and MiXCR clone calling, and kept in-frame beta chains. Entries are consolidated by CDR3 protein sequence, retaining the most common genes and DNA. The sample table holds about 640,000 distinct CDR3 sequences, of which 13% to 15% were seen once. The leading ten clones occupy under 15% of the sample. The sample taken for sequencing was blood. The receptors stem from a woman aged 45-65 years with Graves' ophthalmopathy.

This clonotype has just a few counts. The chain recombines TRBV5-1 with TRBJ2-2, with D perhaps TRBD1 (7 bases). Between the trimmed V and J ends, which lost 1 base and 7 bases, there was a span of 14 bases. This CDR3 spans 15 amino acids. CDR1 and CDR2 (germline): SGHRS, YFSETQ. The CDR3, as DNA: TGCGCCAGCAGCTTGTTGGAGGGGGCCGACGGGGAGCTGTTTTTT. The encoded protein is CASSLLEGADGELFF.

This clonotype was observed many times. The chain joins TRBV7-9 to TRBJ2-5, with D perhaps being TRBD1 or TRBD2 (5 bases each). The CDR3 is 16 amino acids. Trimming shortened V by 1 base and J by 2 bases, and 14 bases separated the two germline ends. Germline V lookup: CDR1 SEHNR, CDR2 FQNEAQ (reference sequence). The chain's CDR3 is CASSLVIGTGQETQYF. The CDR3 DNA reads TGTGCCAGCAGCTTAGTAATCGGGACCGGACAAGAGACCCAGTACTTC.

This rearrangement joins TRBV7-2 to TRBJ2-7, with TRBD2 matching 13 bases. Germline V gene data show CDR1 as SGHTA and CDR2 as FQGNSA. This CDR3 has 16 residues. J gave up 7 bases and V 5 bases, and 11 bases lay outside the gene matches. The CDR3 sequence is CASSHRTSGSGWEQYF. In nucleotides, the CDR3 is TGTGCCAGCAGCCACCGGACTAGCGGGAGTGGATGGGAGCAGTACTTC.

In regard to this clonotype: Germline and junction disagree at one end, which may indicate a read error. The chain links TRBV13 to TRBJ1-3; the D is unclear. Germline V CDR1 and CDR2: PRHDT, FYEKMQ (reference sequence). The CDR3 has 13 residues. The CDR3 here is CASSPRGGNTVYF. CDR3 bases: TGTGCCAGCAGCCCACGAGGTGGAAACACCGTATATTTT.

The sample holds many counts of this clonotype. The J gene is TRBJ2-1, the V gene TRBV28; maybe TRBD1 (6 bases). The V and J ends lost 6 bases and 3 bases respectively, with 12 bases between them. This CDR3 spans 14 amino acids. Germline CDR1 and CDR2: MDHEN and SYDVKM. The DNA of the CDR3 is TGTGCCAGCAGCTTAACAGGGAGCTACAATGAGCAGTTCTTC. It encodes CASSLTGSYNEQFF.

This chain joins TRBV28 and TRBJ2-7; D unresolved. The CDR3 spans 19 residues. Germline V gene data show CDR1 as MDHEN and CDR2 as SYDVKM. Trimming stripped 4 bases from V and 0 bases from J, with 25 bases between. CDR3 protein: CASSSPFSERKSFSYEQYF. The CDR3 DNA reads TGTGCCAGCAGTTCCCCCTTTTCGGAGCGTAAATCCTTCTCCTACGAGCAGTACTTC.

This clonotype was detected ten times or more. This rearrangement joins TRBV20-1 to TRBJ2-7, with 10 bases lining up with TRBD2. Germline values: CDR1 DFQATT, CDR2 SNEGSKA (reference sequence). The CDR3 contains 14 residues. Trimming cost V 3 bases and J 3 bases; bases outside gene matches: 5. CDR3 protein: CSARPGLAVYEQYF. The DNA of the CDR3 is TGCAGTGCTAGGCCTGGACTAGCGGTCTACGAGCAGTACTTC.

Many counts were recorded for this clonotype. The rearrangement uses TRBV7-3 and TRBJ2-5, with 7 nucleotides matching TRBD1. The CDR3 consists of 17 residues. Per germline, CDR1 SGHTA and CDR2 FQGTGA. With V trimmed by 0 bases and J by 1 base, 8 bases remained unmatched. The CDR3 DNA is TGTGCCAGCAGCTTAACAGGGGGCACAGCCGTCCAAGAGACCCAGTACTTC. This codes for CASSLTGGTAVQETQYF. Variable domain in full (rest from reference TRBV7-3 and TRBJ2-5): GAGVSQTPSNKVTEKGKYVELRCDPISGHTALYWYRQSLGQGPEFLIYFQGTGAADDSGLPNDRFFAVRPEGSVSTLKIQRTERGDSAVYLCASSLTGGTAVQETQYFGPGTRLLVL.

This clonotype was found many times. This chain uses TRBV20-1 with TRBJ2-7, with D possibly TRBD2 on 5 matching bases. CDR3 size: 13 residues. Germline values: CDR1 DFQATT, CDR2 SNEGSKA (reference sequence). Trimming removed 7 bases from V and 0 bases from J, with 13 bases in between. The CDR3 sequence: CSVRPADSYEQYF. CDR3 nucleotides: TGCAGTGTCAGACCAGCGGACTCCTACGAGCAGTACTTC.

This clonotype was seen ten or more times. The chain is built from TRBV11-2 and TRBJ1-1, with unresolved D. The CDR3 loop spans 15 amino acids. Trimming took off 4 bases at V and 1 base at J, with 13 bases between the two ends. CDR1 is SGHAT, CDR2 FQNNGV, per germline. The CDR3 DNA is TGTGCCAGCAGCTCCCGCCGCCGGGGGAACACTGAAGCTTTCTTT. It codes for CASSSRRRGNTEAFF.